The entry that follows covers one T cell receptor beta chain sequence. The antigen is unknown. Other DNA sequences in this specimen translate into the identical CDR3. The data derive from a study of shared clonotypes between healthy human individuals. Overall study: Donors had three CD4 naive, three CD4 memory, two CD8 naive and one CD8 memory plate apiece.

General study results and limits: Lower generation probabilities were found for non-shared clonotypes than for those shared by all four donors. Represented genetic and exposure-history diversity was restricted by having few donors.

For each subset, genomic DNA was distributed in equal portions over several immunoSEQ plates. Libraries were prepared by immunoSEQ multiplex PCR; TCRdb keeps only in-frame clonotypes and omits some of them. The sample holds hundreds of thousands of clones, roughly 70% seen once. This receptor was taken from a woman aged 25 to 45 in good health. Source material: memory CD4+ T cells sorted from blood. Subset meaning: CD45RA-negative fraction.

The CDR3 spells CASSLGGRGTEAFF. The CDR3 coding sequence is TGTGCCAGCAGCTTGGGCGGCCGAGGGACTGAAGCTTTCTTT. V gene TRBV5-4 combines with J gene TRBJ1-1; D is unclear. Trimming took off 0 bases at V and 5 bases at J, with 11 bases between the two ends. The CDR3 has 14 residues. Looked up from germline, CDR1 is SGHNT and CDR2 is YYREEE (reference sequence). The full variable domain, its missing parts supplied by reference TRBV5-4 and TRBJ1-1, is ETGVTQSPTHLIKTRGQQVTLRCSSQSGHNTVSWYQQALGQGPQFIFQYYREEENGRGNFPPRFSGLQFPNYSSELNVNALELDDSALYLCASSLGGRGTEAFFGQGTRLTVV.